Below, one T cell receptor (beta chain) is given with its context. Its antigen is still unknown. This CDR3 comprises 14 residues. CDR1 and CDR2 from the germline V gene are MNHEY and SVGAGI. V was clipped by 2 bases and J by 2 bases, with 7 bases between them. This sample stems from a study of spatial heterogeneity in lung cancer. Across the whole study: The study observed each unique TCR and UMI combination more than ten times on average in raw reads. Study-level results: At resection, ubiquitous expanded tumor TCRs appeared in blood more than at follow-up.

Unique molecular identifiers tagged every individual TCR cDNA molecule. In TCRdb, the 5' RACE reads were re-called with MiXCR into one record per CDR3 protein. Of roughly 32,000 distinct CDR3 sequences listed, roughly a tenth are singletons. Stated time point: blood at routine non-recurrence follow-up after resection. Unsorted whole RNA samples from tumor, nontumor lung or frozen PBMC were sequenced. Specimen: PBMCs, collected at follow-up. The V and J genes are TRBV6-5 and TRBJ1-3; D may be TRBD1 (5 bases). This sequence originates from a female donor with early-stage non-small cell lung cancer. Here the CDR3 DNA reads TGTGCCAGCAGTTACGCAGGGACTGGAAACACCATATATTTT. It is translated as CASSYAGTGNTIYF.